Following are 18 T cell receptor beta chains from one sample sequenced in a study of blood T cell repertoires in COVID-19. This table comes from immunoSEQ multiplex PCR, and its TCRdb copy is limited to in-frame clones, with some not included. The table has around 190,000 clones, 80% to 90% seen once. Sequenced material: peripheral blood. These receptors all come from a man aged 50 to 59 with active or convalescent COVID-19.

The rearrangement uses TRBV9 and TRBJ1-1; D might be TRBD1 (5 bases). Trimming removed 0 bases at V and 4 bases at J, with 19 bases between. The CDR3 has 17 residues. Germline V gives CDR1 SGDLS, CDR2 YYNGEE. The DNA of the CDR3 is TGTGCCAGCAGCGTAGGTATCGTCGGTGGGCAGGGCACTGAAGCTTTCTTT. This codes for CASSVGIVGGQGTEAFF.

This clone was detected only a few times. The chain carries TRBV7-9 and TRBJ2-7; perhaps TRBD1 as D (6 bases). Deletions cut 4 bases from V and 0 bases from J, with 10 bases between. This CDR3 spans 14 amino acids. Germline CDR1 is SEHNR and CDR2 is FQNEAQ (reference sequence). The CDR3 spells CASSSRGVSYEQYF. In DNA, the CDR3 is TGTGCCAGCAGCTCCAGGGGAGTCTCCTACGAGCAGTACTTC.

The genes are TRBV5-1 and TRBJ2-2; 11 nucleotides align to TRBD1. V was pared by 7 bases and J by 6 bases, with 5 bases of the junction left unmatched. The CDR3 length is 14 residues. Germline V gives CDR1 SGHRS, CDR2 YFSETQ. The CDR3 nucleotides are TGCGCCAGCGCGGGACAGGGGGTCTCCGGGGAGCTGTTTTTT. Amino acid sequence: CASAGQGVSGELFF.

The chain employs TRBV14 and TRBJ2-7; tentatively, D is TRBD1 (6 bases). Deletions cut 4 bases from V and 8 bases from J, with 9 bases between. Per the germline V gene, CDR1 is SGHDN and CDR2 is FVKESK. The CDR3 runs 11 residues. In DNA, the CDR3 is TGTGCCAGCAGCCCAGGACAGAAGCAGTACTTC. Translating it yields CASSPGQKQYF.

The chain recombines TRBV5-4 with TRBJ2-2; the D gene is possibly TRBD1 (5 bases). The germline gives CDR1 SGHNT, CDR2 YYREEE (reference sequence). The V and J ends lost 3 bases and 5 bases respectively, with 17 bases between them. CDR3 length: 16 amino acids. The CDR3 DNA sequence: TGTGCCAGCAGCTCCCGGGTACAGGTAACAACCGGGGAGCTGTTTTTT. It encodes CASSSRVQVTTGELFF.

This chain uses TRBV6-5 with TRBJ1-3; D is unclear. Trimming removed 7 bases at V and 0 bases at J, with 10 bases between. Germline V gives CDR1 MNHEY, CDR2 SVGAGI. CDR3 length: 14 amino acids. CDR3 bases: TGTGCCAGCACTAGCGGACCCTCTGGAAACACCATATATTTT. It is translated as CASTSGPSGNTIYF.

The chain couples TRBV6-1 to TRBJ2-3, with 7 bases matching TRBD2. CDR3 size: 13 residues. Unmatched junction bases numbered 1, after V lost 0 bases and J lost 7 bases. Germline CDR1 reads MNHNS; CDR2 reads SASEGT. This CDR3 reads CASSEAGGNTQYF. The CDR3 nucleotides are TGTGCCAGCAGTGAAGCGGGGGGGAATACGCAGTATTTT.

The CDR3 DNA follows: TGTGCCAGCAGCGTTAATTTCCAGGATACCTATAGCAATCAGCCCCAGCATTTT. Translation: CASSVNFQDTYSNQPQHF. The J gene is TRBJ1-5, the V gene TRBV9; D remains unclear. Trimming stripped 2 bases from V and 0 bases from J, with 18 bases between. In germline, CDR1 is SGDLS, CDR2 YYNGEE. CDR3 length equals 18 residues.

V usage is TRBV3-1 (or the pseudogene TRBV3-2) and J usage is TRBJ1-2, with D hard to call. Germline values: CDR1 LGHDT, CDR2 YNNKEL (reference sequence). V lost 4 bases to trimming and J lost 2 bases, with 11 bases between them. The CDR3 is 14 amino acids. CDR3 nucleotides: TGTGCCAGCAGCCTCAGAGGGCGGAACTATGGCTACACCTTC. Protein: CASSLRGRNYGYTF.

The rearrangement joins TRBV15 to TRBJ1-3; D ambiguous. The ends were cut back, 4 bases at V and 0 bases at J, with 10 bases in the middle. The CDR3 is 15 residues long. Germline V CDR1 and CDR2: LNHNV, YYDKDF (reference sequence). The DNA for the CDR3 is TGTGCCACCAGCACGGACCGGGGCTCTGGAAACACCATATATTTT. This gives the protein CATSTDRGSGNTIYF.

This chain connects TRBV2 to TRBJ1-4, with D possibly being TRBD1 (5 bases). V was clipped by 6 bases and J by 8 bases, with 13 bases between them. CDR3 length: 13 residues. Germline-derived CDR1 and CDR2 are SNHLY and FYNNEI. CDR3 nucleotide sequence: TGTGCCAGCAGGCAGGGATTGGGCGAAAAACTGTTTTTT. This gives the protein CASRQGLGEKLFF.

The table lists this clone with a few counts. The gene calls are TRBV12-5 and TRBJ2-1, with 14 bases fitting TRBD2. This CDR3 is built from 17 residues. After removal of 1 base from V and 6 bases from J, the junction contained 5 bases not matched to a gene. The germline V gene has CDR1 LGHNT and CDR2 FRNRAP. In DNA form, the CDR3 reads TGTGCTAGTGGTTTGGGGGGACTAGCGGGAGTGCTCAATGAGCAGTTCTTC. This gives the protein CASGLGGLAGVLNEQFF. Full variable domain (remainder filled in from reference TRBV12-5 and TRBJ2-1): DARVTQTPRHKVTEMGQEVTMRCQPILGHNTVFWYRQTMMQGLELLAYFRNRAPLDDSGMPKDRFSAEMPDATLATLKIQPSEPRDSAVYFCASGLGGLAGVLNEQFFGPGTRLTVL.

V is TRBV7-9 and J is TRBJ1-1; D might be TRBD1 (6 bases). Germline CDR1 and CDR2: SEHNR and FQNEAQ (reference sequence). CDR3 length equals 15 residues. The germline V and J ends were trimmed by 7 bases and 5 bases, with 20 bases remaining between them. The CDR3 DNA reads TGTGCCAGCACCCCGAACGGGGGGGCAGGTACTGAAGCTTTCTTT. It translates to CASTPNGGAGTEAFF.

V gene TRBV28 combines with J gene TRBJ2-7, with 7 nucleotides matching TRBD1. In germline, CDR1 is MDHEN, CDR2 SYDVKM. The CDR3 consists of 14 residues. The V and J ends lost 7 bases and 2 bases, in that order; junction bases with no gene match: 8. The CDR3, as DNA: TGTGCCAGCACCAAACAGGGGAAAACCTACGAGCAGTACTTC. Translated: CASTKQGKTYEQYF.

This clone was observed once. This CDR3 is CASRPGVKETQYF. CDR3 nucleotides: TGTGCCAGCAGGCCGGGGGTAAAAGAGACCCAGTACTTC. The chain combines TRBV7-9 with TRBJ2-5; D might be TRBD2 (6 bases). V lost 6 bases to trimming and J lost 3 bases, with 11 bases between them. Germline V lookup: CDR1 SEHNR, CDR2 FQNEAQ (reference sequence). This CDR3 is built from 13 residues. Full variable domain (remainder filled in from reference TRBV7-9 and TRBJ2-5): DTGVSQNPRHKITKRGQNVTFRCDPISEHNRLYWYRQTLGQGPEFLTYFQNEAQLEKSRLLSDRFSAERPKGSFSTLEIQRTEQGDSAMYLCASRPGVKETQYFGPGTRLLVL.

The V gene is TRBV7-9, the J gene TRBJ1-1, with D possibly TRBD1 on 5 matching bases. Trimming left V 5 bases short and J 5 bases short, with 9 bases between. This CDR3 region has 12 residues. The germline CDR1 and CDR2 sequences are SEHNR and FQNEAQ (reference sequence). The DNA for the CDR3 is TGTGCCAGCAGCCGGAAGGGGACTGAAGCTTTCTTT. Encoded protein: CASSRKGTEAFF.

This clone was seen repeatedly, ten times or more. The chain links TRBV7-3 to TRBJ1-1; D perhaps matches TRBD1 (5 bases). V was trimmed by 1 base and J by 4 bases, leaving 13 bases between them. Germline V gives CDR1 SGHTA, CDR2 FQGTGA. The CDR3 loop spans 15 amino acids. The CDR3 bases are TGTGCCAGCAGCTTAAACGGGGGGAGCGGCACTGAAGCTTTCTTT. It codes for CASSLNGGSGTEAFF.

This chain uses TRBV14 with TRBJ2-7, with TRBD2 matching over 7 bases. V shed 4 bases and J 2 bases; nucleotides not matched to a gene: 8. Per the germline V gene, CDR1 is SGHDN and CDR2 is FVKESK. The CDR3 loop spans 15 amino acids. The CDR3 spells CASSRLMAGAYEQYF. CDR3 in DNA: TGTGCCAGCAGCCGATTGATGGCGGGAGCCTACGAGCAGTACTTC.